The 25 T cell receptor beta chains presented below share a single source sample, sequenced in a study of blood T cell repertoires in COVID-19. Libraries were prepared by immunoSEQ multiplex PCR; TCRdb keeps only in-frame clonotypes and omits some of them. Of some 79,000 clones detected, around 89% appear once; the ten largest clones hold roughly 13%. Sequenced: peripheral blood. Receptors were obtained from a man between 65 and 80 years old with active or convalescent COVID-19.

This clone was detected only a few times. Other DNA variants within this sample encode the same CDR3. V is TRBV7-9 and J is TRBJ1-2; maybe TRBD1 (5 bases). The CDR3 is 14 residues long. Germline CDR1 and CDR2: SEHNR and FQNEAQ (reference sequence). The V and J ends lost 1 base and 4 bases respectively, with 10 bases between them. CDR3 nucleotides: TGTGCCAGCAGCTTAGGGGCGGGGGTCTATGGCTACACCTTC. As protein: CASSLGAGVYGYTF.

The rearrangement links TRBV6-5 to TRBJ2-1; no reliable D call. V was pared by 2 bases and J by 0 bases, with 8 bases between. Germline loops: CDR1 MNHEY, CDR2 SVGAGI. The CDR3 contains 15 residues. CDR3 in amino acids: CASSYEANSYNEQFF. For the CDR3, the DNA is TGTGCCAGCAGTTACGAGGCTAACTCCTACAATGAGCAGTTCTTC.

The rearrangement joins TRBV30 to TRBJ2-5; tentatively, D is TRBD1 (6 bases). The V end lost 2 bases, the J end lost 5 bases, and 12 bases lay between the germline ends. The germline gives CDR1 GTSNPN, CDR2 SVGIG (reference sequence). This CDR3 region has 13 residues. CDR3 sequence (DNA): TGTGCCTGGAGTCGGCAGGGGTTGGAGACCCAGTACTTC. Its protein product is CAWSRQGLETQYF.

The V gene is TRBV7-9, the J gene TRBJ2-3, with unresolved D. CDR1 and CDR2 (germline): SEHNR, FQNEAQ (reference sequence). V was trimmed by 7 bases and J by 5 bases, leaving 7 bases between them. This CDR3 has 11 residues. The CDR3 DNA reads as TGTGCCAGCACCCCCCGAGATACGCAGTATTTT. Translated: CASTPRDTQYF.

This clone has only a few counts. The CDR3: CASSVVGGVNTEAFF. The CDR3 DNA is TGTGCCAGCAGCGTAGTTGGAGGGGTGAACACTGAAGCTTTCTTT. The V gene is TRBV9, the J gene TRBJ1-1, with D perhaps TRBD1 (5 bases). This CDR3 has 15 amino acids. Germline V CDR1 and CDR2: SGDLS, YYNGEE. Trimming removed 0 bases from V and 0 bases from J, with 9 bases in between.

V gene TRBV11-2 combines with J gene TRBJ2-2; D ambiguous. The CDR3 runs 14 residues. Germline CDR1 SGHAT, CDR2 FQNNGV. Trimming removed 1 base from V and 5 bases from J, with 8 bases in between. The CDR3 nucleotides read TGTGCCAGCAGCTTAGTCCCCTTGACCGGGGAGCTGTTTTTT. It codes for CASSLVPLTGELFF. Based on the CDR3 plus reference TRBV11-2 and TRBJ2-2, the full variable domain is EAGVAQSPRYKIIEKRQSVAFWCNPISGHATLYWYQQILGQGPKLLIQFQNNGVVDDSQLPKDRFSAERLKGVDSTLKIQPAKLEDSAVYLCASSLVPLTGELFFGEGSRLTVL.

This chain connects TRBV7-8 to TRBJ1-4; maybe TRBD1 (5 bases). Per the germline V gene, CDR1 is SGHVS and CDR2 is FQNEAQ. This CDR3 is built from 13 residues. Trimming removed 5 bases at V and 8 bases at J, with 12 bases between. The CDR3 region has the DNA TGTGCCAGCAGCCGGGGGGGTGGAGAAAAACTGTTTTTT. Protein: CASSRGGGEKLFF.

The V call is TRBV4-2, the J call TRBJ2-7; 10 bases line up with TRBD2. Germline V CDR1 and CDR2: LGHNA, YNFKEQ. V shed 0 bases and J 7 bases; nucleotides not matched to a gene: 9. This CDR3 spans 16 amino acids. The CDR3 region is CASSQEIGSGRGEQYF. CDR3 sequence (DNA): TGTGCCAGCAGCCAAGAGATCGGGAGCGGGAGGGGTGAGCAGTACTTC.

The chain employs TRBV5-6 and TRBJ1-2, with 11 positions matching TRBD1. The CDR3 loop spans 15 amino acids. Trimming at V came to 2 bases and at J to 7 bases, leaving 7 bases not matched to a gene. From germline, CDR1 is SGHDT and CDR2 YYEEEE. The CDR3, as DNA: TGTGCCAGCAGCTTACCATGGACAGGGGGCACTGGCTACACCTTC. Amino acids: CASSLPWTGGTGYTF.

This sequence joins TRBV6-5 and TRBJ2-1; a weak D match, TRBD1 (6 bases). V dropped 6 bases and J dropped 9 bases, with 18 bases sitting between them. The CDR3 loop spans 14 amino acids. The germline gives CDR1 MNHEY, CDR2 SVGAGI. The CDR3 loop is CASRPAVRGSEQFF. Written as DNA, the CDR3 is TGTGCCAGCAGGCCAGCGGTCAGGGGTAGTGAGCAGTTCTTC.

The CDR3 loop is CASSEQGGQPQHF. Written as DNA, the CDR3 is TGTGCCAGCAGCGAGCAGGGAGGTCAGCCCCAGCATTTT. The chain recombines TRBV6-4 with TRBJ1-5; TRBD1 might be the D (5 bases). CDR1 and CDR2 (germline): MRHNA, SNTAGT. The ends were cut back, 6 bases at V and 6 bases at J, with 12 bases in the middle. There are 13 residues in the CDR3.

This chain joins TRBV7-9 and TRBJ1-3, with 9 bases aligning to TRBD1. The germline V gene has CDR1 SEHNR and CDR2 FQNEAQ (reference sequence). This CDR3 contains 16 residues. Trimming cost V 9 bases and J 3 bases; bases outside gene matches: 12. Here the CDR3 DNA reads TGTGCCAGTGGGAGGGGGACAGGGACCATTGGAAACACCATATATTTT. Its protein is CASGRGTGTIGNTIYF. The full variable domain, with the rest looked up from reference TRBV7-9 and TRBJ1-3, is DTGVSQNPRHKITKRGQNVTFRCDPISEHNRLYWYRQTLGQGPEFLTYFQNEAQLEKSRLLSDRFSAERPKGSFSTLEIQRTEQGDSAMYLCASGRGTGTIGNTIYFGEGSWLTVV.

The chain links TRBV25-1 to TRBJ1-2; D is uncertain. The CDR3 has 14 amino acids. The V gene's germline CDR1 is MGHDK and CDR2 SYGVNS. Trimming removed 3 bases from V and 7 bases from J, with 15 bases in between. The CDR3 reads CASSDFGGGVGYTF. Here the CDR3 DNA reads TGTGCCAGCAGTGATTTTGGAGGCGGGGTTGGCTACACCTTC.

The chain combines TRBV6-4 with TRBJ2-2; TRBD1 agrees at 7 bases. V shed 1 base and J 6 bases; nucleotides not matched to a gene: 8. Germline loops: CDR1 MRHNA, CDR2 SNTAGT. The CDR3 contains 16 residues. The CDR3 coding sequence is TGTGCCAGCAGTGACTTGGCAGGGGGATCACCCGGGGAGCTGTTTTTT. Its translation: CASSDLAGGSPGELFF.

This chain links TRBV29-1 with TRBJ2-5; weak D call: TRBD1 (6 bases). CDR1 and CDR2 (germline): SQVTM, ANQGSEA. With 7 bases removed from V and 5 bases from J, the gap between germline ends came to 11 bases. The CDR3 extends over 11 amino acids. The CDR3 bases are TGCAGCGCAGGGGTTCGTGAGACCCAGTACTTC. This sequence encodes CSAGVRETQYF.

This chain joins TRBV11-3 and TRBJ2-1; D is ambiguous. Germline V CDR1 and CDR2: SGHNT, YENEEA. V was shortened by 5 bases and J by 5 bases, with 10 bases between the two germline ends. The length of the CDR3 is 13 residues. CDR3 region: CASSLNRDNEQFF. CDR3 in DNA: TGTGCCAGCAGCCTTAACCGGGACAATGAGCAGTTCTTC.

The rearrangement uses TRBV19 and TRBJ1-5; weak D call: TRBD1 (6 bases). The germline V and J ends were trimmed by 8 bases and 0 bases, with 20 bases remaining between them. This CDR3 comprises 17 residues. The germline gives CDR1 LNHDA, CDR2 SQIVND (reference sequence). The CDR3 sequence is CASSLGDTTYSNQPQHF. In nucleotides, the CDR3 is TGTGCCAGTTCATTAGGGGACACTACATATAGCAATCAGCCCCAGCATTTT. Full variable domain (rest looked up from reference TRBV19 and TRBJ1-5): DGGITQSPKYLFRKEGQNVTLSCEQNLNHDAMYWYRQDPGQGLRLIYYSQIVNDFQKGDIAEGYSVSREKKESFPLTVTSAQKNPTAFYLCASSLGDTTYSNQPQHFGDGTRLSIL.

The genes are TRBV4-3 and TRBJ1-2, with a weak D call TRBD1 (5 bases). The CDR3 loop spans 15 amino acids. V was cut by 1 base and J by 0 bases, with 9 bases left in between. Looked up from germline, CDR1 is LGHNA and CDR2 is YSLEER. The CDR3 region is CASSQGTGSNYGYTF. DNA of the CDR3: TGCGCCAGCAGCCAAGGAACAGGCTCTAACTATGGCTACACCTTC.

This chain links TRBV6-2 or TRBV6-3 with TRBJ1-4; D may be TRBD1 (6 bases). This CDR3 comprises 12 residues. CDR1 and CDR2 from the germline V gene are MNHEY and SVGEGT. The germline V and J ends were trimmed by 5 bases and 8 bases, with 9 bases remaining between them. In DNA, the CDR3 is TGTGCCAGCAGTCGCCAGGGGGAAAAACTGTTTTTT. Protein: CASSRQGEKLFF.

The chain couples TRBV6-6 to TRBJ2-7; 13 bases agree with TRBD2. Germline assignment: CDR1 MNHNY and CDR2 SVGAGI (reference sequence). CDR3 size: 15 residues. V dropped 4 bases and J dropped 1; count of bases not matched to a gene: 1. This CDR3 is CASSSGLAGSYEQYF. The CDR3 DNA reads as TGTGCCAGCAGTTCGGGACTAGCGGGATCCTACGAGCAGTACTTC.

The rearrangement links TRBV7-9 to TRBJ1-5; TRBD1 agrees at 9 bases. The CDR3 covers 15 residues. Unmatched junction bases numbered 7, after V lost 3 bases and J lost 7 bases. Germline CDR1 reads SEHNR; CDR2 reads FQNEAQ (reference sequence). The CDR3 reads CASSFGTGNVQPQHF. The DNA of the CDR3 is TGTGCCAGCAGCTTCGGGACAGGGAATGTGCAGCCCCAGCATTTT.

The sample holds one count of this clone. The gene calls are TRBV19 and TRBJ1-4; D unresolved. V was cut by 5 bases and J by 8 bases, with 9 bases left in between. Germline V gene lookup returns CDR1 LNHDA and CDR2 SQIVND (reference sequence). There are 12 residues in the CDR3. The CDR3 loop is CASSLSREKLFF. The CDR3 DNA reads TGTGCCAGTAGTCTGTCTCGGGAAAAACTGTTTTTT.

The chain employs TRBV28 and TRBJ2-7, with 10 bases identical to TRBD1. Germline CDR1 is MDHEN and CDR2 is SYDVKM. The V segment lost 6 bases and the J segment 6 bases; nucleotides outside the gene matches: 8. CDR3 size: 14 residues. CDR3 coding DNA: TGTGCCAGCAGGGGACAGGGGACCCCTGGCGAGCAGTACTTC. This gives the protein CASRGQGTPGEQYF.

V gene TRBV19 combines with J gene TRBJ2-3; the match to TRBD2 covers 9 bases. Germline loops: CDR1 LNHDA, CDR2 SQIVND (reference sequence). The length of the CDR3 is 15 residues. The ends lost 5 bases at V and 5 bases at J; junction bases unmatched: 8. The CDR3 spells CASSSGGRAGDTQYF. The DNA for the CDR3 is TGTGCCAGTAGTTCGGGCGGGAGGGCCGGAGATACGCAGTATTTT.

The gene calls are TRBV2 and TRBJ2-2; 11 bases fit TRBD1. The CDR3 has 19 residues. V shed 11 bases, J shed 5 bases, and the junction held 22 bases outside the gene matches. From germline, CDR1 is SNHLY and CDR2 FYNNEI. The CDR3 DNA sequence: TGTGCCGGGGACGGGACAGGGGGTTTCTTCGGACCTGGGACCGGGGAGCTGTTTTTT. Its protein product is CAGDGTGGFFGPGTGELFF.